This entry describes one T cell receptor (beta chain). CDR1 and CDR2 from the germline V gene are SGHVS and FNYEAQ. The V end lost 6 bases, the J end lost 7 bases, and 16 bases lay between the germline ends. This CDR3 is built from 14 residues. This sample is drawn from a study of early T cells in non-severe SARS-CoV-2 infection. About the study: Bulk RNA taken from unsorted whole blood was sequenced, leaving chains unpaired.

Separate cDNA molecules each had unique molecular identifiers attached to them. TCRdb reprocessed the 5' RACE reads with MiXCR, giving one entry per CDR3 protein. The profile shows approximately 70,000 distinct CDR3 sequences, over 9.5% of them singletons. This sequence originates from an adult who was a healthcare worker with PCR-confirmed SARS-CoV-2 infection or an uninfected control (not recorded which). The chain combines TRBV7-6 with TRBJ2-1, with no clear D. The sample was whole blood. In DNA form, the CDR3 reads TGTGCCAGCAGTCCCGAGTGGGCCGGGAATGAGCAGTTCTTC. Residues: CASSPEWAGNEQFF. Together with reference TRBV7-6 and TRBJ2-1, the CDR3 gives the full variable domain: GAGVSQSPRYKVTKRGQDVALRCDPISGHVSLYWYRQALGQGPEFLTYFNYEAQQDKSGLPNDRFSAERPEGSISTLTIQRTEQRDSAMYRCASSPEWAGNEQFFGPGTRLTVL.